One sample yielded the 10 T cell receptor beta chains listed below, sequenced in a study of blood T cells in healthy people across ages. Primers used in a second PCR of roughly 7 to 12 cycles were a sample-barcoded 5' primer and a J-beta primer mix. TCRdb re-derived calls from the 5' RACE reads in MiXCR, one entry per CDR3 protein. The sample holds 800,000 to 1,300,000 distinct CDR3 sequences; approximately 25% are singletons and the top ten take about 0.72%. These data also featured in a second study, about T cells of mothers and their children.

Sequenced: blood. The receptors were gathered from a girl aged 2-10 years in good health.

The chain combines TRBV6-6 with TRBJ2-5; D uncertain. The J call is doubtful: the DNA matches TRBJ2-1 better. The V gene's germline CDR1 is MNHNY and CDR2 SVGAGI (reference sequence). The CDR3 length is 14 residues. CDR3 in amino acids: CASSPQIYDNEQFF. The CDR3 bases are TGTGCCAGCAGCCCCCAGATTTACGACAATGAGCAGTTCTTC.

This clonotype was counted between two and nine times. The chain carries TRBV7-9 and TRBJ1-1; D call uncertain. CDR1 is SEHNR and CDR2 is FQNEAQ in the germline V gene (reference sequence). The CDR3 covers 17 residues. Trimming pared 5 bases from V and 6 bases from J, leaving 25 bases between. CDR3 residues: CASSPPFWGGENSEAFF. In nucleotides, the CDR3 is TGTGCCAGCAGCCCACCCTTCTGGGGAGGAGAAAACTCTGAAGCTTTCTTT.

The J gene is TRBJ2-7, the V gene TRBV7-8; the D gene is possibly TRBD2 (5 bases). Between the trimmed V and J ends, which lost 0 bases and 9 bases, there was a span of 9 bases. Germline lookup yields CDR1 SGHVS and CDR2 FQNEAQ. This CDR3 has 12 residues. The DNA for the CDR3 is TGTGCCAGCAGCTTAGCGGGAGCAGTGCAGTACTTC. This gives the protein CASSLAGAVQYF.

The DNA for the CDR3 is TGCAGTGCTAGGATCGATTCCTACGAGCAGTACTTC. It encodes CSARIDSYEQYF. The chain carries TRBV20-1 and TRBJ2-7; no clear D gene. Germline V gives CDR1 DFQATT, CDR2 SNEGSKA (reference sequence). The CDR3 spans 12 residues. Trimming pared 3 bases from V and 1 base from J, leaving 7 bases between.

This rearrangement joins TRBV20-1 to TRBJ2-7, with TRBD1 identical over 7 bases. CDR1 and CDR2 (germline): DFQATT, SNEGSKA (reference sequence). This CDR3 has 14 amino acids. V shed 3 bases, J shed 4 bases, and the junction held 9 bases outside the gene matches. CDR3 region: CSARPGQRLYEQYF. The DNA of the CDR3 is TGCAGTGCTAGGCCGGGACAGCGACTTTACGAGCAGTACTTC.

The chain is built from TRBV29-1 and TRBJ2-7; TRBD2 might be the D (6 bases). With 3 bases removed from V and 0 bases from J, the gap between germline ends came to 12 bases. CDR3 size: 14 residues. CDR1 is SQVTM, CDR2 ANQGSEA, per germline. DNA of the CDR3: TGCAGCGTTGAGGAGGGGTCAAACTCCTACGAGCAGTACTTC. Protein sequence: CSVEEGSNSYEQYF.

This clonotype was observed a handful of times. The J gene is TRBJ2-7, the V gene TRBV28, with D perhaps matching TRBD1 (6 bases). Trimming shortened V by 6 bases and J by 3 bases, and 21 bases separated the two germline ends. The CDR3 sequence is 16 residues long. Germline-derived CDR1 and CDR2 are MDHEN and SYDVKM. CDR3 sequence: CASSPTPGHEGYEQYF. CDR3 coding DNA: TGTGCCAGCAGCCCTACGCCGGGACACGAGGGCTACGAGCAGTACTTC.

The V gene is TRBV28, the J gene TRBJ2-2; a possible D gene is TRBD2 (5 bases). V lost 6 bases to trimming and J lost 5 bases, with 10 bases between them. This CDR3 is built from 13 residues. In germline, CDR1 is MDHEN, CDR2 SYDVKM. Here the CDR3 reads CASSAPGTGELFF. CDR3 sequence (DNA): TGTGCCAGCAGCGCACCGGGGACCGGGGAGCTGTTTTTT.

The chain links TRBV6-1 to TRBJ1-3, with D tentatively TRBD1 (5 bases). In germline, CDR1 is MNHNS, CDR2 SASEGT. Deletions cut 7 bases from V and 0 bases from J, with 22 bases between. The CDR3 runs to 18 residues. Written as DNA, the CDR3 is TGTGCCAGCACCACCGGACCGGGAGGGACCTACTCTGGAAACACCATATATTTT. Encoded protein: CASTTGPGGTYSGNTIYF.

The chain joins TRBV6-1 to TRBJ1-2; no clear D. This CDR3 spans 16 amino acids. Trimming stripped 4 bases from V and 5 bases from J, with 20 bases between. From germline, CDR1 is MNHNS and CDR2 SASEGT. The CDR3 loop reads CASSGWANRTRYGYTF. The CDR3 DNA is TGTGCCAGCAGTGGATGGGCAAACCGGACTCGATATGGCTACACCTTC.